This TCR beta chain derives from a study of CD8+CD57+ T cells in acquired aplastic anemia. Study outcomes and limitations: Between patients and controls, approximately 29 CD8+ CDR3 sequences were found in common. With respect to CD8+ Simpson's diversity, patients and controls did not differ significantly.

Comment on this clonotype: Its antigen is not identified.

V lost 6 bases and J lost 0, with 11 bases in between. Germline V gives CDR1 SQVTM, CDR2 ANQGSEA. This CDR3 comprises 13 residues. Using genomic DNA as the template, TCR beta VDJ and CDR3 profiling was carried out. TCRdb passed the reads through MiXCR, listing each CDR3 protein once. This table holds tens of thousands of distinct CDR3 sequences, approximately 54% found once. This sequence originates from a human donor in good health, serving as a control. V is TRBV29-1 and J is TRBJ1-1; TRBD1 might be the D (5 bases). Sequencing used sorted CD4+, CD8+, or CD8+CD57+ T cells (not recorded which) from PBMCs. The CDR3 spells CSVSAGLNTEAFF. DNA for the CDR3: TGCAGCGTCTCCGCGGGGCTGAACACTGAAGCTTTCTTT.